The 7 T cell receptor beta chains given below trace back to one sample, sequenced in a study of CD8 T cells in Susac syndrome. RNA totalling roughly 0.5 to 1 ug underwent reverse transcription with random hexamers. TCRdb re-analysed the immunoSEQ multiplex PCR reads in MiXCR, keeping a single row per CDR3 protein. The repertoire holds about 200,000 distinct CDR3 sequences, with 95% as singletons. The sequenced material came from CD4+ T cells from PBMCs. The receptor set was obtained from a human donor in good health.

The V and J genes are TRBV18 and TRBJ1-1; D ambiguous. V lost 0 bases and J lost 5, with 13 bases in between. CDR1 and CDR2 (germline): KGHSH, LQKENI. The CDR3 length is 15 residues. The CDR3 spells CASSPPTRLSTEAFF. CDR3 bases: TGTGCCAGCTCACCACCGACGAGGTTATCAACTGAAGCTTTCTTT.

The chain is built from TRBV12-3 or TRBV12-4 and TRBJ1-5; D ambiguous. This CDR3 contains 13 residues. Trimming pared 2 bases from V and 5 bases from J, leaving 7 bases between. Here the CDR3 DNA reads TGTGCCAGCAGTTTAATCAGCGATCAGCCCCAGCATTTT. Its translation: CASSLISDQPQHF.

The chain links TRBV30 to TRBJ2-2; D is uncertain. The germline V gene has CDR1 GTSNPN and CDR2 SVGIG (reference sequence). This CDR3 is 12 amino acids long. Trimming left V 2 bases short and J 6 bases short, with 7 bases between. The CDR3 coding sequence is TGTGCCTGGAGTAAAGGACCCGGGGAGCTGTTTTTT. It translates to CAWSKGPGELFF. Using reference TRBV30 and TRBJ2-2 for the parts outside the CDR3, the full variable domain is SQTIHQWPATLVQPVGSPLSLECTVEGTSNPNLYWYRQAAGRGLQLLFYSVGIGQISSEVPQNLSASRPQDRQFILSSKKLLLSDSGFYLCAWSKGPGELFFGEGSRLTVL.

The rearrangement joins TRBV29-1 to TRBJ2-1; D may be TRBD1 (6 bases). This CDR3 is 12 amino acids long. V gave up 6 bases and J gave up 8 bases, with 14 bases separating them. The V gene's germline CDR1 is SQVTM and CDR2 ANQGSEA. In DNA, the CDR3 is TGCAGCGTAAGGACAGCCGGGGATGAGCAGTTCTTC. This translates into CSVRTAGDEQFF.

This chain links TRBV5-1 with TRBJ1-6; 9 bases are shared with TRBD1. With 0 bases clipped from V and 8 bases from J, the junction kept 6 bases outside the gene matches. This CDR3 is 16 amino acids long. Germline V lookup: CDR1 SGHRS, CDR2 YFSETQ. The CDR3 here is CASSLDTGGEDSPLHF. DNA for the CDR3: TGCGCCAGCAGCTTGGACACAGGGGGCGAGGATTCACCCCTCCACTTT.

The chain combines TRBV27 with TRBJ2-7; 9 bases match TRBD2. CDR3 length: 14 amino acids. J was trimmed by 2 bases and V by 7 bases; bases with no gene match: 6. In germline, CDR1 is MNHEY, CDR2 SMNVEV (reference sequence). DNA of the CDR3: TGTGCCAGCACCTTTAGCGGGGGCCCCTACGAGCAGTACGTC. It translates to CASTFSGGPYEQYV.

This clonotype was seen only once. The chain employs TRBV2 and TRBJ2-5, with 8 nucleotides matching TRBD2. This CDR3 region has 14 residues. V dropped 7 bases and J dropped 4; count of bases not matched to a gene: 8. Germline V gives CDR1 SNHLY, CDR2 FYNNEI. The chain's CDR3 is CASNTGTRGETQYF. CDR3 in DNA: TGTGCCAGCAACACCGGGACTAGGGGAGAGACCCAGTACTTC.